These T cell receptor beta chains were read from a single sample in a study of control samples from healthy donors and cancer patients. The data were produced by immunoSEQ multiplex PCR, yet TCRdb's version contains in-frame clones alone and is incomplete. This table has roughly 54,000 clones, around 96% appearing once. Sequenced input: blood. All receptors come from a woman aged 25 to 39 in good health. The conserved cysteine and the conserved F or W are not part of the CDR3 here. The D gene is left open where the match is weak. Expanded clones are given a class, and other clones once, few, many or no size at all.

V gene: TRBV27; clone size: once; J gene: TRBJ2-1; D gene: .; CDR3 protein: ASSFAGTYNEQF
V gene: TRBV7-9; clone size: few; J gene: TRBJ2-7; D gene: .; CDR3 protein: ASSLAEGRGRLSSYEQY
V gene: TRBV20-1; clone size: .; J gene: TRBJ2-3; D gene: .; CDR3 protein: SASNMWEEAFGDTQY
V gene: TRBV2; clone size: .; J gene: TRBJ1-5; D gene: .; CDR3 protein: ASSIGLLGQPQH
V gene: TRBV9; clone size: once; J gene: TRBJ2-6; D gene: .; CDR3 protein: ASSVMTSGANVLT
V gene: TRBV5-1; clone size: .; J gene: TRBJ1-2; D gene: .; CDR3 protein: ASSLARDYGYT
V gene: TRBV27; clone size: .; J gene: TRBJ2-1; D gene: TRBD2; CDR3 protein: ASSRSGSSYNEQF
V gene: TRBV6-1; clone size: .; J gene: TRBJ2-7; D gene: .; CDR3 protein: ASSEEMRVYEQY
V gene: TRBV4-1; clone size: once; J gene: TRBJ2-1; D gene: .; CDR3 protein: ASRWGASGDNEQF
V gene: TRBV6-5; clone size: .; J gene: TRBJ1-2; D gene: .; CDR3 protein: ASSIRDNYGYT